The 11 T cell receptor beta chains reported below all come from one sample, sequenced in a study of T cells in Graves' hyperthyroidism and ophthalmopathy. From RNA transcripts, TCR beta CDR3 regions were amplified. The HTBI primer set was used in a first-round RT-PCR of the TCR CDR3. TCRdb passed the multiplex PCR reads through MiXCR, listing each CDR3 protein once. The sample lists 470,000 or so distinct CDR3 sequences, less than 25% occurring once. Sequencing used blood. These receptor sequences come from a man aged 18 to 30 with Graves' hyperthyroidism.

There are a few counts of this clonotype. The chain employs TRBV15 and TRBJ1-5, with D possibly TRBD1 on 5 matching bases. CDR1 is LNHNV, CDR2 YYDKDF, per germline (reference sequence). Deletions cut 4 bases from V and 5 bases from J, with 15 bases between. The CDR3 runs to 15 residues. The CDR3 region has the DNA TGTGCCACCAGCACTGCCCCCGGGGACTATCAGCCCCAGCATTTT. It encodes CATSTAPGDYQPQHF.

This clonotype was observed at least ten times. The DNA for the CDR3 is TGTGCCAGCAGTTTCGGGCAGGGTATGGAAAACATTCAGTACTTC. Amino acids: CASSFGQGMENIQYF. The chain links TRBV28 to TRBJ2-4; a weak D match, TRBD1 (5 bases). Germline V gene lookup returns CDR1 MDHEN and CDR2 SYDVKM. V was trimmed by 3 bases and J by 5 bases, leaving 14 bases between them. This CDR3 has 15 amino acids.

This clonotype was recorded at least ten times. The rearrangement uses TRBV6-1 and TRBJ2-7, with 8 nucleotides matching TRBD1. The V gene's germline CDR1 is MNHNS and CDR2 SASEGT. There are 16 residues in the CDR3. V lost 6 bases, J lost 1 base, and 11 bases stayed unmatched. CDR3 protein: CASRRSQGASSYEQYF. Written as DNA, the CDR3 is TGTGCCAGCAGAAGATCCCAGGGGGCTAGTTCCTACGAGCAGTACTTC.

The chain is built from TRBV6-1 and TRBJ2-3; unclear D gene. CDR1 is MNHNS, CDR2 SASEGT, per germline. This CDR3 has 13 residues. The CDR3 DNA reads as TGTACCTATGTTATAGAGGGCACAGATACGCAGTATTTT. As protein: CTYVIEGTDTQYF.

This clonotype was counted at least ten times. V and J are TRBV27 and TRBJ2-5; 10 positions match TRBD1. The germline gives CDR1 MNHEY, CDR2 SMNVEV (reference sequence). This CDR3 region has 15 residues. With 5 bases clipped from V and 4 bases from J, the junction kept 7 bases outside the gene matches. CDR3 residues: CASSTPGQGIETQYF. The CDR3 DNA sequence: TGTGCCAGCAGTACGCCGGGACAGGGGATAGAGACCCAGTACTTC.

At least ten counts were recorded for this clonotype. This chain joins TRBV12-3 or TRBV12-4 and TRBJ2-2, with 9 bases fitting TRBD1. The CDR3 length is 14 residues. V dropped 5 bases and J dropped 6; count of bases not matched to a gene: 4. The CDR3 sequence is CASSRTGDPGELFF. The CDR3, as DNA: TGTGCCAGCAGTCGGACAGGGGATCCCGGGGAGCTGTTTTTT.

This clonotype was detected only a few times. It may be a read error: a sequence one base away is much more abundant. This chain links TRBV15 with TRBJ2-4; D is uncertain. The CDR3 is made up of 13 amino acids. Deletions cut 8 bases from V and 8 bases from J, with 16 bases between. Germline V gene sequence: CDR1 LNHNV, CDR2 YYDKDF (reference sequence). Here the CDR3 reads CATGSQLEYIQYF. The CDR3, as DNA: TGTGCCACCGGCTCCCAGTTAGAGTACATTCAGTACTTC.

The V gene is TRBV5-4, the J gene TRBJ2-5, with D unclear. The CDR3 is made up of 16 amino acids. Germline V gene data show CDR1 as SGHNT and CDR2 as YYREEE (reference sequence). Trimming shortened V by 3 bases and J by 2 bases, and 17 bases separated the two germline ends. The CDR3 reads CASSSPKSRRQETQYF. The CDR3 DNA reads TGTGCCAGCAGCTCCCCTAAAAGTAGAAGACAAGAGACCCAGTACTTC.

The chain has TRBV27 and TRBJ2-6, with 7 bases aligning to TRBD1. CDR1 MNHEY and CDR2 SMNVEV come from the germline V gene (reference sequence). The CDR3 runs to 18 residues. The ends lost 5 bases at V and 3 bases at J; junction bases unmatched: 13. The CDR3 DNA reads TGTGCCAGCAGTCCCTGGAGCAGGGGGATCGGTGGGGCCAACGTCCTGACTTTC. Protein: CASSPWSRGIGGANVLTF.

This clonotype was picked up many times. The chain links TRBV10-1 to TRBJ1-2; TRBD1 matches 7 bases. Germline V gene lookup returns CDR1 WNHNN and CDR2 SYGVQD (reference sequence). Germline trimming cut 7 bases from V and 4 bases from J; bases unmatched to any gene: 12. The CDR3 spans 15 residues. The CDR3 loop reads CASTQGGTELYGYTF. CDR3 in DNA: TGCGCCAGCACCCAGGGCGGGACAGAGCTCTATGGCTACACCTTC.

J is TRBJ2-7 and V is TRBV9; 13 bases map to TRBD2. Unmatched junction bases numbered 9, after V lost 0 bases and J lost 6 bases. CDR3 length: 17 amino acids. Germline CDR1 is SGDLS and CDR2 is YYNGEE. CDR3 coding DNA: TGTGCCAGCAGCGTAGGGGCTTCCAGACTAGCGGGAGGCGAGCAGTACTTC. Protein: CASSVGASRLAGGEQYF.